This passage covers 10 T cell receptor beta chains from one sample sequenced in a study of T cell responses to AZD1222 COVID-19 vaccine. Clones were read by immunoSEQ multiplex PCR, and TCRdb kept only the in-frame ones, dropping some. The profile shows 150,000 to 200,000 clones, just under 95% of them singletons. This specimen was peripheral blood, taken on day 0 of AZD1222 vaccination. These receptors were taken from an adult in good health.

This clone occurred a few times. The chain combines TRBV10-3 with TRBJ1-6; D is unclear. Germline CDR1 ENHRY, CDR2 SYGVKD. Trimming left V 8 bases short and J 8 bases short, with 13 bases between. The CDR3 is made up of 13 amino acids. CDR3 amino acids: CAIAAEWDSPLHF. The CDR3 DNA is TGTGCCATCGCGGCCGAATGGGATTCACCCCTCCACTTT.

The gene calls are TRBV7-2 and TRBJ2-1, with D hard to call. Trimming pared 1 base from V and 9 bases from J, leaving 13 bases between. Germline V gene lookup returns CDR1 SGHTA and CDR2 FQGNSA. This CDR3 is built from 14 residues. CDR3 residues: CASSLDPFEVEQFF. CDR3 DNA: TGTGCCAGCAGCTTAGACCCCTTTGAGGTTGAGCAGTTCTTC.

The chain couples TRBV7-9 to TRBJ1-1, with D possibly matching TRBD1 (5 bases). Trimming took off 4 bases at V and 6 bases at J, with 12 bases between the two ends. CDR1 is SEHNR, CDR2 FQNEAQ, per germline (reference sequence). CDR3 length: 13 residues. CDR3 amino acids: CASSSVPGAEAFF. Here the CDR3 DNA reads TGTGCCAGCAGCTCGGTACCGGGGGCTGAAGCTTTCTTT.

The chain links TRBV3-1 (or the pseudogene TRBV3-2) to TRBJ1-6; 12 nucleotides match TRBD1. Trimming at V came to 2 bases and at J to 7 bases, leaving 3 bases not matched to a gene. The V gene's germline CDR1 is LGHDT and CDR2 YNNKEL (reference sequence). The length of the CDR3 is 16 residues. CDR3: CASSQSGQGANSPLHF. The CDR3 DNA is TGTGCCAGCAGCCAATCGGGACAGGGGGCCAATTCACCCCTCCACTTT.

CDR3 bases: TGTGCCAGCAGTATCAACGAGCAGTTCTTC. Translation: CASSINEQFF. V gene TRBV12-3 or TRBV12-4 combines with J gene TRBJ2-1; no clear D gene. Trimming pared 5 bases from V and 10 bases from J, leaving 6 bases between. The CDR3 runs 10 residues.

The CDR3: CASSLGGFYGYTF. The CDR3 bases are TGTGCCAGCAGCCTAGGGGGATTCTATGGCTACACCTTC. The rearrangement uses TRBV11-2 and TRBJ1-2; D perhaps matches TRBD1 (6 bases). The CDR3 has 13 amino acids. The ends were cut back, 5 bases at V and 4 bases at J, with 11 bases in the middle. The germline V gene encodes CDR1 SGHAT and CDR2 FQNNGV. Variable domain in full (rest from reference TRBV11-2 and TRBJ1-2): EAGVAQSPRYKIIEKRQSVAFWCNPISGHATLYWYQQILGQGPKLLIQFQNNGVVDDSQLPKDRFSAERLKGVDSTLKIQPAKLEDSAVYLCASSLGGFYGYTFGSGTRLTVV.

This clone has only one observation. The rearrangement joins TRBV28 to TRBJ2-7; possibly TRBD1 for D (5 bases). CDR3 length: 15 residues. With 4 bases removed from V and 0 bases from J, the gap between germline ends came to 13 bases. The V gene's germline CDR1 is MDHEN and CDR2 SYDVKM. CDR3: CASSSTGFPSYEQYF. The CDR3 DNA reads TGTGCCAGCAGTTCTACAGGCTTCCCCTCCTACGAGCAGTACTTC.

This clone was detected only once. J is TRBJ1-2 and V is TRBV28; tentatively, D is TRBD1 (5 bases). Germline V gene sequence: CDR1 MDHEN, CDR2 SYDVKM. This CDR3 spans 15 amino acids. The V gene lost 6 bases and the J gene lost 0 bases, with 14 bases spanning the gap. This CDR3 is CASSLRQRANYGYTF. The CDR3 bases are TGTGCCAGCAGCCTAAGACAGCGAGCTAACTATGGCTACACCTTC.

For the CDR3, the DNA is TGTGCCAGCAGCCAGCGAGAAGTTACCGGGGCTGGAAACACCATATATTTT. Protein: CASSQREVTGAGNTIYF. The rearrangement joins TRBV4-2 to TRBJ1-3; D not certain. CDR1 and CDR2 (germline): LGHNA, YNFKEQ. The ends were cut back, 3 bases at V and 2 bases at J, with 17 bases in the middle. The CDR3 contains 17 residues.

This chain links TRBV3-1 (or the pseudogene TRBV3-2) with TRBJ2-5; D could derive from TRBD1 or TRBD2 (6 bases each). Trimming shortened V by 4 bases and J by 0 bases, and 12 bases separated the two germline ends. This CDR3 is 15 amino acids long. Germline assignment: CDR1 LGHDT and CDR2 YNNKEL (reference sequence). The CDR3 is CASSLRGAHQETQYF. CDR3 DNA sequence: TGTGCCAGCAGCCTTAGGGGGGCCCACCAAGAGACCCAGTACTTC.